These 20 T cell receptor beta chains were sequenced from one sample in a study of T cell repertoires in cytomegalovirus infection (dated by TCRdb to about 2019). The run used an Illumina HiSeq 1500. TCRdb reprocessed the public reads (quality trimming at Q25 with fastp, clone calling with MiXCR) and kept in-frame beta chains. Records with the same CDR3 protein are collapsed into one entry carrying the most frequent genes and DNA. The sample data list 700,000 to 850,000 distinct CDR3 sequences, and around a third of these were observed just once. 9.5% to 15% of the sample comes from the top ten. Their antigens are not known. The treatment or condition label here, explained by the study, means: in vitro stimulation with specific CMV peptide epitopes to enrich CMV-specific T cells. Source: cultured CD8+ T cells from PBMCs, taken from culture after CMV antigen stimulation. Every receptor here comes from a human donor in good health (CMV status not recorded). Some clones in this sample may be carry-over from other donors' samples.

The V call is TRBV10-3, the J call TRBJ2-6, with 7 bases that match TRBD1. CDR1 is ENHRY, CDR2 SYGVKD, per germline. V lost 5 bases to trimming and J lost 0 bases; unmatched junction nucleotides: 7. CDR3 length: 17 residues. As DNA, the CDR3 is TGTGCCATCAGTATGGGGGACAGCCGCTCTGGGGCCAACGTCCTGACTTTC. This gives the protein CAISMGDSRSGANVLTF.

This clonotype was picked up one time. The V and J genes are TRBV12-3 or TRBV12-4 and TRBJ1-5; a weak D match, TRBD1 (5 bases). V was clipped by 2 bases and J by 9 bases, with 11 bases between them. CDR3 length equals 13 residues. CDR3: CASSLLGGVPQHF. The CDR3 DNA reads TGTGCCAGCAGTTTATTGGGGGGGGTGCCCCAGCATTTT.

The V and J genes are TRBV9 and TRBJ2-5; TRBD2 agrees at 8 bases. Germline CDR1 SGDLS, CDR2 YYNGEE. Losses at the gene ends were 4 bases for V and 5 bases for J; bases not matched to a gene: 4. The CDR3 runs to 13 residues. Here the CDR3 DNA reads TGTGCCAGCAGCCAGCGGGGGTTGGAGACCCAGTACTTC. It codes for CASSQRGLETQYF.

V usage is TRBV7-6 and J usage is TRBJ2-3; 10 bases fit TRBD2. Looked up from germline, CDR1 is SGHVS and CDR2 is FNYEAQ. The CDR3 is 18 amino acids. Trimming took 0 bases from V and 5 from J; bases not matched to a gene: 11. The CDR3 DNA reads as TGTGCCAGCAGCTTAGCGGCCTCAAGCGGGGGGGCGGTAGATACGCAGTATTTT. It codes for CASSLAASSGGAVDTQYF. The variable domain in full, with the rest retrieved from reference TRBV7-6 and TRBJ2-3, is GAGVSQSPRYKVTKRGQDVALRCDPISGHVSLYWYRQALGQGPEFLTYFNYEAQQDKSGLPNDRFSAERPEGSISTLTIQRTEQRDSAMYRCASSLAASSGGAVDTQYFGPGTRLTVL.

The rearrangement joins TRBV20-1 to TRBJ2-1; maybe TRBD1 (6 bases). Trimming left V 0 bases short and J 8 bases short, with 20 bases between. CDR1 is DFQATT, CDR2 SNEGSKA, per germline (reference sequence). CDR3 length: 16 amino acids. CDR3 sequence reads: CSAREGTSRAWDEQFF. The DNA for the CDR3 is TGCAGTGCTAGAGAGGGGACAAGTCGGGCATGGGATGAGCAGTTCTTC.

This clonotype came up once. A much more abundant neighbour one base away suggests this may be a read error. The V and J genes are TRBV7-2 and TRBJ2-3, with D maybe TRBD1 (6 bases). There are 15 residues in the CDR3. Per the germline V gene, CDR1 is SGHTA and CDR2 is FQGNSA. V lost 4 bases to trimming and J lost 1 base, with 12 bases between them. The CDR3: CASSWDKGGTDTQYF. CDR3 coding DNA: TGTGCCAGCAGCTGGGACAAGGGAGGCACAGATACGCAGTATTTT.

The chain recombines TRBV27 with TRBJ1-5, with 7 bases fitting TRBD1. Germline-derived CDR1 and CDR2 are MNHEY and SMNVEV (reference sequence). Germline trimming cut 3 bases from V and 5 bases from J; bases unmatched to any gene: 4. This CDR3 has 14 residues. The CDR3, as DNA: TGTGCCAGCAGTTTCAACAGGGGCGATCAGCCCCAGCATTTT. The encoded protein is CASSFNRGDQPQHF.

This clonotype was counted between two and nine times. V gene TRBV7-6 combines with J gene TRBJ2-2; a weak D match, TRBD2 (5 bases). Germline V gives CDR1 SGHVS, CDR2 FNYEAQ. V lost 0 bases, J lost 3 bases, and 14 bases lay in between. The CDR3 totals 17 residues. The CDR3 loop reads CASSLAPSHGDTGELFF. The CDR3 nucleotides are TGTGCCAGCAGCTTAGCCCCGTCCCACGGGGACACCGGGGAGCTGTTTTTT.

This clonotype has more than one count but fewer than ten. The CDR3 loop is CASSFGDNQPQHF. Here the CDR3 DNA reads TGTGCCAGCAGTTTCGGAGACAATCAGCCCCAGCATTTT. The rearrangement joins TRBV12-3 or TRBV12-4 to TRBJ1-5; D is unclear. The CDR3 spans 13 residues. Trimming stripped 3 bases from V and 3 bases from J, with 6 bases between.

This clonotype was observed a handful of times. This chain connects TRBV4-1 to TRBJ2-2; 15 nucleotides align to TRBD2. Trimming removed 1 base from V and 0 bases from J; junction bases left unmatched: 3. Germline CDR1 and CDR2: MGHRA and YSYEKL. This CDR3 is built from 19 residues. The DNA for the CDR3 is TGCGCCAGCAGCCAAGTGGGACTAGCGGGGGGCGCGAACACCGGGGAGCTGTTTTTT. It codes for CASSQVGLAGGANTGELFF.

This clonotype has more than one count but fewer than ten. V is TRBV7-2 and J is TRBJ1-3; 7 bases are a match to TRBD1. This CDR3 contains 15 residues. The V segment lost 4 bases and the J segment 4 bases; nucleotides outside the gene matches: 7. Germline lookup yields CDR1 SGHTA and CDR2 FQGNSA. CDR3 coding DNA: TGTGCCAGCAGCTGGGAGGGGGCCTCAGGAAACACCATATATTTT. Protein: CASSWEGASGNTIYF.

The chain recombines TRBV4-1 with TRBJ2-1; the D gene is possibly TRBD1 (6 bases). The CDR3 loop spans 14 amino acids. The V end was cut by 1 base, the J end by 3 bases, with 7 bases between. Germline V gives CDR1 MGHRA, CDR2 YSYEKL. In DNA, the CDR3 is TGCGCCAGCAGCCAAGCGGACAGCTACAATGAGCAGTTCTTC. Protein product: CASSQADSYNEQFF.

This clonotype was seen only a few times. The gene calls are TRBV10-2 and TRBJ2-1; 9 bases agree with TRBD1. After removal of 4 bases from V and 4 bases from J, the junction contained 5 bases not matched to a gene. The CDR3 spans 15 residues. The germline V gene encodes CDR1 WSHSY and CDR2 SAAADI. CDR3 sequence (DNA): TGCGCCAGCAGTGGGGGGACAGGGAGGTACAATGAGCAGTTCTTC. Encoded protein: CASSGGTGRYNEQFF.

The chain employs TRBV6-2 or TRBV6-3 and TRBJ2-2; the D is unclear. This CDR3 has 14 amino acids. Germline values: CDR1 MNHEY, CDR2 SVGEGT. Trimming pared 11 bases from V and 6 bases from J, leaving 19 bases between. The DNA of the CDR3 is TGTGCCCTTCGGAGTAGGATCGTCGCCGGGGAGCTGTTTTTT. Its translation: CALRSRIVAGELFF.

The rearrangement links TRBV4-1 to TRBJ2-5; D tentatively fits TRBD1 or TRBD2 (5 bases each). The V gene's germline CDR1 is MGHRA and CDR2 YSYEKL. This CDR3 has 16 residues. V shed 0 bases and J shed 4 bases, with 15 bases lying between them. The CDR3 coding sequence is TGCGCCAGCAGCCAAGATAGGGTCGAGGGGCGAGAGACCCAGTACTTC. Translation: CASSQDRVEGRETQYF.

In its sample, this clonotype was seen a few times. The CDR3 sequence is CASSLGGGDTGNTIYF. The DNA for the CDR3 is TGTGCCAGCAGCTTAGGAGGCGGGGATACTGGAAACACCATATATTTT. The chain is built from TRBV7-9 and TRBJ1-3; D ambiguous. Germline lookup yields CDR1 SEHNR and CDR2 FQNEAQ (reference sequence). The V end lost 1 base, the J end lost 2 bases, and 12 bases lay between the germline ends. The CDR3 extends over 16 amino acids.

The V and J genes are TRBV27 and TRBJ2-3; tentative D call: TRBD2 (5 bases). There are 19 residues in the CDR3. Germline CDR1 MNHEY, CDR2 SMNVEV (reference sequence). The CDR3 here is CVAQRLLSRVSPSTDTQYF. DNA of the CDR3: TGTGTCGCCCAGAGACTTCTCTCGCGGGTGTCCCCTAGCACAGATACGCAGTATTTT.

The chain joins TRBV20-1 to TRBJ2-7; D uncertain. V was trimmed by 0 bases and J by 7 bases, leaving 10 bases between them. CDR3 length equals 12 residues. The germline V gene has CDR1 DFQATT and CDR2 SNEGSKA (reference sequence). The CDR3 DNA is TGCAGTGCTAGAGAAACGGCGGTGGAGCAGTACGTC. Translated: CSARETAVEQYV.

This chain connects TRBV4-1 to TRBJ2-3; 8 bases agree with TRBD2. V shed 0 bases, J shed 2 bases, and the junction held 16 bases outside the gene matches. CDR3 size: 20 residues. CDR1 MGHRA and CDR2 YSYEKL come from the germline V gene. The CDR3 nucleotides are TGCGCCAGCAGCCAAGATCCCCCCAGCGGGGGCGGGGGCGACACAGATACGCAGTATTTT. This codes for CASSQDPPSGGGGDTDTQYF.

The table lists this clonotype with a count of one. The CDR3 loop is CASSPGQGRSNEKLFF. CDR3 DNA: TGTGCCAGTAGCCCGGGACAGGGGCGGTCTAATGAAAAACTGTTTTTT. The rearrangement uses TRBV19 and TRBJ1-4, with 10 bases matching TRBD1. Germline-derived CDR1 and CDR2 are LNHDA and SQIVND (reference sequence). There are 16 residues in the CDR3. V gave up 6 bases and J gave up 3 bases; unmatched junction bases: 7.